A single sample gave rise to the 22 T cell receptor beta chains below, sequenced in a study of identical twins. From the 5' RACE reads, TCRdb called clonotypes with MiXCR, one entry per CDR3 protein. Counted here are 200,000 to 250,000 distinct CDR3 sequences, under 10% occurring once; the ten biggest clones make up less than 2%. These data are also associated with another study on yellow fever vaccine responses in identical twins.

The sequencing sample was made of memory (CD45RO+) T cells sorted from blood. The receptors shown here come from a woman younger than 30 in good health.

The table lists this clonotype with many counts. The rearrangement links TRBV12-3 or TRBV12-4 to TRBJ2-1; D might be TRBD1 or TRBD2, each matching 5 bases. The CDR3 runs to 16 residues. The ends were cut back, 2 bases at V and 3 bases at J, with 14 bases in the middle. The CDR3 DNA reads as TGTGCCAGCAGTTTAATTGGGGGATTACTCTACAATGAGCAGTTCTTC. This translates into CASSLIGGLLYNEQFF.

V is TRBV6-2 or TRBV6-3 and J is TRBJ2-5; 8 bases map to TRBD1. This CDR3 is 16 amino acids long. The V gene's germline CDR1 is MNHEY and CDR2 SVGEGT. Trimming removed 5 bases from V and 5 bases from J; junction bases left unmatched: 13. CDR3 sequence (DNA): TGTGCCAGCAGTCCCCCCGGACAGGGAAAACAGGAGACCCAGTACTTC. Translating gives CASSPPGQGKQETQYF.

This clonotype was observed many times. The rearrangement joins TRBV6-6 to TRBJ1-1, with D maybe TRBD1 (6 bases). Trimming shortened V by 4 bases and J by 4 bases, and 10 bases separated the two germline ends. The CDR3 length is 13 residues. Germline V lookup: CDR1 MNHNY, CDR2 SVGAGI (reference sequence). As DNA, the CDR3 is TGTGCCAGCAGTTCCCGACAGGCCACTGAAGCTTTCTTT. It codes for CASSSRQATEAFF.

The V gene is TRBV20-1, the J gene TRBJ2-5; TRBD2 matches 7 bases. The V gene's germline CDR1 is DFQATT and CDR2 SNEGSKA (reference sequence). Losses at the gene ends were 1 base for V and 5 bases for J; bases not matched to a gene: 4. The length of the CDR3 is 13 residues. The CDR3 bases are TGCAGTGCTAGAGGGAGCGGGGTGGAGACCCAGTACTTC. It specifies CSARGSGVETQYF.

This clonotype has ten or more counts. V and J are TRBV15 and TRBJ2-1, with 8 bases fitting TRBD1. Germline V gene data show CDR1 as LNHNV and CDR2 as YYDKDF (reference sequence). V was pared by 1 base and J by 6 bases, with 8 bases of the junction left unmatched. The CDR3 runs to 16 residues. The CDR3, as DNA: TGTGCCACCAGCAGAGGAGAACAGGGGGGAGGCAATGAGCAGTTCTTC. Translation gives CATSRGEQGGGNEQFF.

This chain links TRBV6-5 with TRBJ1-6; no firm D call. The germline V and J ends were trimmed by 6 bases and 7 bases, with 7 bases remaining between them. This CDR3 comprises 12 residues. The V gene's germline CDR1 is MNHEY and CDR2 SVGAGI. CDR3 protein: CASSGPNSPLHF. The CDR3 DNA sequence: TGTGCCAGCAGCGGACCAAATTCACCCCTCCACTTT.

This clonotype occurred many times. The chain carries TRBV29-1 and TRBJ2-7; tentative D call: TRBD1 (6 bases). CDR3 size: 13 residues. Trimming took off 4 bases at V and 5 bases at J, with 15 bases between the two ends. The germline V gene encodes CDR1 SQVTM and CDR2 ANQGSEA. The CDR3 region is CSVAFYGGDEQYF. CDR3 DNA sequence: TGCAGCGTTGCCTTTTATGGGGGCGACGAGCAGTACTTC.

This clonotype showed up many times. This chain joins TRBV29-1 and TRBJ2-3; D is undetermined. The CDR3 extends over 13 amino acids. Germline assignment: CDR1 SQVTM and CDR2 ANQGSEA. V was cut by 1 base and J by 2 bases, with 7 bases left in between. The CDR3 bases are TGCAGCGTTGAAGGGCTCCCCACAGATACGCAGTATTTT. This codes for CSVEGLPTDTQYF.

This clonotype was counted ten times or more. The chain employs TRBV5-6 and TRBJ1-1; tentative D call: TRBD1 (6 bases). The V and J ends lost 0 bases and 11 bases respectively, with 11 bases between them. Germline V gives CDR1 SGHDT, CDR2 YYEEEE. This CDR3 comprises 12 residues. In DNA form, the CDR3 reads TGTGCCAGCAGCTTGGCCAAGGGGGATGCTTTCTTT. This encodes CASSLAKGDAFF. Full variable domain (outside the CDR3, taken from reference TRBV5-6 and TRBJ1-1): DAGVTQSPTHLIKTRGQQVTLRCSPKSGHDTVSWYQQALGQGPQFIFQYYEEEERQRGNFPDRFSGHQFPNYSSELNVNALLLGDSALYLCASSLAKGDAFFGQGTRLTVV.

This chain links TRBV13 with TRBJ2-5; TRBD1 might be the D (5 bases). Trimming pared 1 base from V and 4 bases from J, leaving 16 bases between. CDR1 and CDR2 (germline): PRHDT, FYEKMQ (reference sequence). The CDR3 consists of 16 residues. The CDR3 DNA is TGTGCCAGCAGCTTAGATGGTTGGGCAGGGCGAGAGACCCAGTACTTC. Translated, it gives CASSLDGWAGRETQYF. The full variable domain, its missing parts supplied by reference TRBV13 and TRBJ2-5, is AAGVIQSPRHLIKEKRETATLKCYPIPRHDTVYWYQQGPGQDPQFLISFYEKMQSDKGSIPDRFSAQQFSDYHSELNMSSLELGDSALYFCASSLDGWAGRETQYFGPGTRLLVL.

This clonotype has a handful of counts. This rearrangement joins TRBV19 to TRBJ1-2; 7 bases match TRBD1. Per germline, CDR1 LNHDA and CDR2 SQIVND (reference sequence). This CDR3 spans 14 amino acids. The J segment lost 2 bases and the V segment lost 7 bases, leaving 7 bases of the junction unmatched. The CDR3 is CASTDRTGNYGYTF. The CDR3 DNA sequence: TGTGCCAGTACCGACCGGACAGGAAACTATGGCTACACCTTC.

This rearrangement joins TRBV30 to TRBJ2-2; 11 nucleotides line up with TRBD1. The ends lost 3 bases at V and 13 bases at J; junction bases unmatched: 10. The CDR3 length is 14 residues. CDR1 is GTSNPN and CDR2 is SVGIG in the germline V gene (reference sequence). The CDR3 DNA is TGTGCCTGGAGGGACAGGGGGCGGCCGCGGCGGCTGTTTTTT. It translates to CAWRDRGRPRRLFF.

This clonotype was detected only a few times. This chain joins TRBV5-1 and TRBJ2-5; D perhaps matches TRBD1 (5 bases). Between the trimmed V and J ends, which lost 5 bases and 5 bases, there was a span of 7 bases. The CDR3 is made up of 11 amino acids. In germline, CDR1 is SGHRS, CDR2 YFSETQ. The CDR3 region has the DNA TGCGCCAGCAGAGCAGGGGAGACCCAGTACTTC. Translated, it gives CASRAGETQYF.

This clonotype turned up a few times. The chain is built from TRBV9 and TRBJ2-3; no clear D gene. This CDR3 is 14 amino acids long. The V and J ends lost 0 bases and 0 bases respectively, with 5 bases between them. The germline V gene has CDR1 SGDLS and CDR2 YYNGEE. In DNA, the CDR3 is TGTGCCAGCAGCGTAGTACCTAGCACAGATACGCAGTATTTT. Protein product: CASSVVPSTDTQYF.

Written as DNA, the CDR3 is TGTGCCAGCAGCAAAGGGACGGACCCCAATAACTATGGCTACACCTTC. Its translation is CASSKGTDPNNYGYTF. The genes are TRBV21-1 and TRBJ1-2. TRBV21-1 is noted as a pseudogene. The CDR3 spans 16 residues.

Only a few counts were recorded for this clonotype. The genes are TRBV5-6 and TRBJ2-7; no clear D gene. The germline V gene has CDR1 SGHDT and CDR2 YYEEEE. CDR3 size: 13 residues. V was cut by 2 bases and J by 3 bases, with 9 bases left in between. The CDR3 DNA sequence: TGTGCCAGCAGCTTATTGGGTCTCTACGAGCAGTACTTC. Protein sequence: CASSLLGLYEQYF.

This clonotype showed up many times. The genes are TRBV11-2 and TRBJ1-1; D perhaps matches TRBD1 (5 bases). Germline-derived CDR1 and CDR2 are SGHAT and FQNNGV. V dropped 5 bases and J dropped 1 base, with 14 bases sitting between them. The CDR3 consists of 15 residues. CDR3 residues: CASSPYPQGNTEAFF. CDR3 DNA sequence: TGTGCCAGCAGCCCCTACCCCCAGGGGAACACTGAAGCTTTCTTT.

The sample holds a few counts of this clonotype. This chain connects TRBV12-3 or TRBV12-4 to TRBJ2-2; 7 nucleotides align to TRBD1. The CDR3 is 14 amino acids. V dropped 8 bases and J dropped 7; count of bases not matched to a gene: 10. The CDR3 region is CASSPTGKVGELFF. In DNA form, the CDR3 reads TGTGCCAGCTCGCCGACAGGGAAGGTCGGGGAGCTGTTTTTT.

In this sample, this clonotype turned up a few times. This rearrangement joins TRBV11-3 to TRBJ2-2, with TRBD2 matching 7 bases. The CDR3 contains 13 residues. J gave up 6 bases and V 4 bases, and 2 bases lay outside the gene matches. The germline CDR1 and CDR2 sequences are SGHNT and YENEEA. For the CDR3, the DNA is TGTGCCAGCAGCTCTCGGGGGGCCGGGGAGCTGTTTTTT. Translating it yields CASSSRGAGELFF.

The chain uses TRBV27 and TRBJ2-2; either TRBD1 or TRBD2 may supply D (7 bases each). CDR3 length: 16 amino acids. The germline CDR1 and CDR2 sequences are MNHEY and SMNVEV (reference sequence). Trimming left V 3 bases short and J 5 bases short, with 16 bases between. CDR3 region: CASSFYRQGGTGELFF. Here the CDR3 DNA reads TGTGCCAGCAGTTTTTATCGGCAGGGGGGGACCGGGGAGCTGTTTTTT.

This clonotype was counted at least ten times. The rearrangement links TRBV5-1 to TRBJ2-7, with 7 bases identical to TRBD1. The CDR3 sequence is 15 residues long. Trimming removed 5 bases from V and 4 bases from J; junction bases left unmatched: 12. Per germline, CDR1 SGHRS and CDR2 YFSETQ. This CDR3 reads CASRKSTTGIYEQYF. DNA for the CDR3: TGCGCCAGCAGAAAATCTACGACAGGGATATACGAGCAGTACTTC.

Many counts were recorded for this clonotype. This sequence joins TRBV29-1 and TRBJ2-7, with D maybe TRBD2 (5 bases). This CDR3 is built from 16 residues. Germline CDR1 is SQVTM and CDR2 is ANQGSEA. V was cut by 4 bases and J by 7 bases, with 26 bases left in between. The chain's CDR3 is CSVASNAVGGRDEQYF. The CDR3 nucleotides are TGCAGCGTTGCGTCCAATGCGGTGGGCGGGCGCGATGAGCAGTACTTC.